These 11 T cell receptor beta chains share one sample of origin, sequenced in a study of response to subunit inactivated influenza vaccine. TCRdb ran MiXCR on the RT-PCR reads and lists one entry per CDR3 protein. The sample shows more than 400,000 distinct CDR3 sequences, under 8.5% of them seen only once. The sequencing used PBMCs from blood, collected roughly 24 months after vaccination. Receptor source: a man between 50 and 69 years old who received an inactivated influenza vaccine.

The sample holds a few counts of this clonotype. The chain recombines TRBV12-3 or TRBV12-4 with TRBJ1-4; D possibly corresponds to TRBD1 (5 bases). V was cut by 4 bases and J by 8 bases, with 11 bases left in between. There are 13 residues in the CDR3. CDR3 coding DNA: TGTGCCAGCAGTTCGGGCAGGGTCGAAAAACTGTTTTTT. Translating gives CASSSGRVEKLFF.

This clonotype has a count of ten or more. The rearrangement joins TRBV10-3 to TRBJ2-1; possibly TRBD2 for D (6 bases). This CDR3 region has 17 residues. Germline values: CDR1 ENHRY, CDR2 SYGVKD. Deletions cut 0 bases from V and 7 bases from J, with 19 bases between. The CDR3 loop is CAISESSRVADSNEQFF. CDR3 DNA: TGTGCCATCAGTGAGTCTAGCAGAGTAGCGGACTCAAATGAGCAGTTCTTC.

The chain uses TRBV28 and TRBJ2-1; TRBD2 is a possible D gene (6 bases). The CDR3 spans 14 residues. V was clipped by 10 bases and J by 0 bases, with 13 bases between them. Germline V lookup: CDR1 MDHEN, CDR2 SYDVKM. Here the CDR3 reads CATLGGTSYNEQFF. The CDR3, as DNA: TGTGCCACCCTAGGCGGGACCTCCTACAATGAGCAGTTCTTC.

The chain has TRBV12-3 or TRBV12-4 and TRBJ1-6, with D tentatively TRBD1 (5 bases). This CDR3 region has 13 residues. CDR3 sequence reads: CATRLGENSPLHF. CDR3 in DNA: TGTGCAACAAGGTTGGGGGAGAATTCACCCCTCCACTTT.

V and J are TRBV7-9 and TRBJ2-1, with a weak D call TRBD2 (6 bases). The CDR3 extends over 15 amino acids. Between the trimmed V and J ends, which lost 1 base and 6 bases, there was a span of 13 bases. The germline V gene encodes CDR1 SEHNR and CDR2 FQNEAQ (reference sequence). The CDR3 region is CASSLGRGISNEQFF. The CDR3 bases are TGTGCCAGCAGCTTAGGGAGGGGAATCTCCAATGAGCAGTTCTTC. Full variable domain (rest looked up from reference TRBV7-9 and TRBJ2-1): DTGVSQNPRHKITKRGQNVTFRCDPISEHNRLYWYRQTLGQGPEFLTYFQNEAQLEKSRLLSDRFSAERPKGSFSTLEIQRTEQGDSAMYLCASSLGRGISNEQFFGPGTRLTVL.

The chain recombines TRBV9 with TRBJ2-1, with a weak D call TRBD2 (6 bases). This CDR3 contains 15 residues. Trimming left V 0 bases short and J 3 bases short, with 10 bases between. Germline V lookup: CDR1 SGDLS, CDR2 YYNGEE. CDR3 region: CASSVEVADYNEQFF. The CDR3 coding sequence is TGTGCCAGCAGCGTAGAAGTAGCGGACTACAATGAGCAGTTCTTC.

This clonotype was counted ten times or more. The chain joins TRBV20-1 to TRBJ1-1, with D hard to call. Germline values: CDR1 DFQATT, CDR2 SNEGSKA (reference sequence). Deletions cut 0 bases from V and 1 base from J, with 12 bases between. This CDR3 contains 15 residues. The CDR3, as DNA: TGCAGTGCTAGAGATCCGGGGAGGTCGAACACTGAAGCTTTCTTT. It codes for CSARDPGRSNTEAFF.

This clonotype appeared many times. One end of the junction does not line up with germline, which may come from a read error. The J gene is TRBJ2-5, the V gene TRBV7-7; TRBD1 might be the D (6 bases). CDR1 SSHAT and CDR2 FNYEAQ come from the germline V gene (reference sequence). The CDR3 runs 15 residues. The CDR3 loop is CASSLGTGYQETQYF. The CDR3 coding sequence is TGTGCTAGCAGCTTAGGCACAGGGTACCAAGAGACCCAGTACTTC.

The rearrangement uses TRBV28 and TRBJ2-3; 10 nucleotides match TRBD2. V was clipped by 9 bases and J by 10 bases; unmatched bases: 13. The germline gives CDR1 MDHEN, CDR2 SYDVKM. There are 14 residues in the CDR3. The CDR3 is CASGSGTSVSAQYF. CDR3 nucleotide sequence: TGTGCCAGTGGATCCGGGACTAGCGTGAGCGCGCAGTATTTT.

This clonotype has more than one count but fewer than ten. The chain combines TRBV20-1 with TRBJ2-1; 14 nucleotides agree with TRBD2. Trimming cost V 6 bases and J 7 bases; bases outside gene matches: 11. Germline CDR1 reads DFQATT; CDR2 reads SNEGSKA (reference sequence). The CDR3 contains 16 residues. CDR3 sequence: CSARLAGGQVSNEQFF. CDR3 in DNA: TGCAGTGCCCGACTAGCGGGGGGGCAGGTTTCAAATGAGCAGTTCTTC.

A few counts support this clonotype. The CDR3 DNA is TGTGCCAGCCCTTCCCACGAAACCACAGATACGCAGTATTTT. Protein: CASPSHETTDTQYF. The chain couples TRBV6-1 to TRBJ2-3; no clear D gene. CDR3 length: 14 amino acids. Trimming took off 8 bases at V and 2 bases at J, with 14 bases between the two ends. Germline lookup yields CDR1 MNHNS and CDR2 SASEGT.